Each of the 24 T cell receptor beta chains below was sequenced from the same sample in a study of blood T cell repertoires in COVID-19. The data were produced by immunoSEQ multiplex PCR, yet TCRdb's version contains in-frame clones alone and is incomplete. The sample has about 140,000 clones, about 84% seen once. The sample taken for sequencing was peripheral blood. These receptors came from a woman aged 45 to 65 with acute or convalescent COVID-19.

The chain combines TRBV3-1 (or the pseudogene TRBV3-2) with TRBJ1-6, with 9 bases matching TRBD1. The germline CDR1 and CDR2 sequences are LGHDT and YNNKEL (reference sequence). V lost 5 bases, J lost 6 bases, and 5 bases stayed unmatched. The CDR3 totals 15 residues. CDR3: CASSYGTGRNSPLHF. The DNA of the CDR3 is TGTGCCAGCAGCTACGGGACAGGGCGTAATTCACCCCTCCACTTT.

The chain combines TRBV2 with TRBJ1-3, with a possible D match to TRBD1 (6 bases). Germline V gives CDR1 SNHLY, CDR2 FYNNEI. Trimming left V 5 bases short and J 2 bases short, with 10 bases between. This CDR3 comprises 14 residues. CDR3 nucleotides: TGTGCCAGCAGTCAGGACAGCGCTGGAAACACCATATATTTT. It translates to CASSQDSAGNTIYF.

This clone is a singleton in its sample. The CDR3 is CASSFDRGSDTQYF. CDR3 coding DNA: TGTGCCAGCAGCTTCGACAGGGGCTCAGATACGCAGTATTTT. V and J are TRBV7-3 and TRBJ2-3, with TRBD1 matching over 8 bases. The CDR3 loop spans 14 amino acids. The V gene's germline CDR1 is SGHTA and CDR2 FQGTGA. Unmatched junction bases numbered 3, after V lost 3 bases and J lost 4 bases.

This clone was detected only a few times. The chain uses TRBV19 and TRBJ2-2; no clear D. There are 12 residues in the CDR3. The V end was cut by 6 bases, the J end by 0 bases, with 2 bases between. Germline loops: CDR1 LNHDA, CDR2 SQIVND (reference sequence). The CDR3 DNA sequence: TGTGCCAGTAGCTCGAACACCGGGGAGCTGTTTTTT. Translating it yields CASSSNTGELFF.

The CDR3 DNA sequence: TGTGCCACCAGTGATCCCGGGACTAGCGGGGGGGCCGAGGAGCTGTTTTTT. Protein product: CATSDPGTSGGAEELFF. J is TRBJ2-2 and V is TRBV24-1; 16 bases are shared with TRBD2. The CDR3 has 17 amino acids. Losses at the gene ends were 3 bases for V and 10 bases for J; bases not matched to a gene: 7. Germline CDR1 and CDR2: KGHDR and SFDVKD.

This rearrangement joins TRBV19 to TRBJ1-5; D may be TRBD1 (6 bases). Germline assignment: CDR1 LNHDA and CDR2 SQIVND (reference sequence). The germline V and J ends were trimmed by 10 bases and 4 bases, with 20 bases remaining between them. This CDR3 spans 15 amino acids. The CDR3 here is CATEDQAGANQPQHF. The DNA for the CDR3 is TGTGCCACCGAAGATCAGGCAGGGGCGAATCAGCCCCAGCATTTT.

The rearrangement uses TRBV5-1 and TRBJ1-6, with D possibly matching TRBD1 (5 bases). Trimming pared 7 bases from V and 0 bases from J, leaving 8 bases between. Germline V lookup: CDR1 SGHRS, CDR2 YFSETQ. This CDR3 has 14 amino acids. The CDR3 DNA follows: TGCGCCAGCCGCGGGGGCTCCTATAATTCACCCCTCCACTTT. Amino acids: CASRGGSYNSPLHF.

This clone appeared a few times. V gene TRBV28 combines with J gene TRBJ1-2, with D perhaps TRBD1 (5 bases). The CDR3 covers 12 residues. The V end was cut by 1 base, the J end by 5 bases, with 5 bases between. Germline assignment: CDR1 MDHEN and CDR2 SYDVKM. CDR3 nucleotide sequence: TGTGCCAGCAGTTTATCAGGGTATGGCTACACCTTC. Protein: CASSLSGYGYTF.

The chain carries TRBV5-5 and TRBJ2-1, with D tentatively TRBD1 (5 bases). Trimming removed 4 bases at V and 7 bases at J, with 18 bases between. Germline CDR1 and CDR2: SGHKS and YYEKEE (reference sequence). This CDR3 contains 15 residues. The CDR3 is CASSKLSTDGNEQFF. CDR3 DNA: TGTGCCAGCAGCAAACTCTCGACAGACGGGAATGAGCAGTTCTTC.

The genes are TRBV7-9 and TRBJ2-1; no clear D. The germline V gene has CDR1 SEHNR and CDR2 FQNEAQ (reference sequence). CDR3 length equals 12 residues. The V and J ends lost 5 bases and 8 bases respectively, with 10 bases between them. The CDR3 loop reads CASSLTRDEQFF. The CDR3 nucleotides read TGTGCCAGCAGCCTTACCCGGGATGAGCAGTTCTTC.

The V call is TRBV2, the J call TRBJ1-2, with 8 bases identical to TRBD1. The length of the CDR3 is 13 residues. The germline V gene has CDR1 SNHLY and CDR2 FYNNEI. J lost 7 bases, V lost 8 bases, and 9 bases had no gene match. The CDR3 coding sequence is TGTGCCAGCCTGCGAGACAGGGGTGGTGGCTACACCTTC. Protein: CASLRDRGGGYTF.

This rearrangement joins TRBV3-1 (or the pseudogene TRBV3-2) to TRBJ1-2; no definite D call. Trimming took 1 base from V and 2 from J, leaving 8 bases between them. The CDR3 totals 14 residues. The V gene's germline CDR1 is LGHDT and CDR2 YNNKEL (reference sequence). CDR3 sequence (DNA): TGTGCCAGCAGCCAAGCGCCAGGCAACTATGGCTACACCTTC. It is translated as CASSQAPGNYGYTF.

The J gene is TRBJ1-5, the V gene TRBV6-5; no clear D. The germline V and J ends were trimmed by 7 bases and 7 bases, with 11 bases remaining between them. This CDR3 region has 12 residues. Germline V gene data show CDR1 as MNHEY and CDR2 as SVGAGI. CDR3 residues: CASNNLGQPQHF. CDR3 nucleotide sequence: TGTGCCAGCAACAACCTCGGGCAGCCCCAGCATTTT.

The chain combines TRBV7-2 with TRBJ1-3, with 9 bases lining up with TRBD1. Trimming at V came to 4 bases and at J to 3 bases, leaving 7 bases not matched to a gene. The CDR3 consists of 16 residues. The V gene's germline CDR1 is SGHTA and CDR2 FQGNSA. CDR3 residues: CASSSGTGRVGNTIYF. The CDR3 region has the DNA TGTGCCAGCAGCTCCGGGACAGGGAGGGTTGGAAACACCATATATTTT.

The chain carries TRBV7-2 and TRBJ1-1, with a possible D match to TRBD1 (6 bases). Per germline, CDR1 SGHTA and CDR2 FQGNSA. The length of the CDR3 is 15 residues. Trimming removed 4 bases from V and 6 bases from J, with 18 bases in between. DNA of the CDR3: TGTGCCAGCAGCTCAGATTACAGGGAAGGTGCTGAAGCTTTCTTT. This codes for CASSSDYREGAEAFF.

This chain connects TRBV9 to TRBJ2-7, with TRBD1 matching over 9 bases. V lost 3 bases, J lost 2 bases, and 15 bases stayed unmatched. The CDR3 covers 18 residues. Germline V gives CDR1 SGDLS, CDR2 YYNGEE. CDR3 in DNA: TGTGCCAGCAGCGAGACAGGGGGTCCCCAAATCCCCCCCTACGAGCAGTACTTC. Translation gives CASSETGGPQIPPYEQYF.

The rearrangement uses TRBV19 and TRBJ1-5, with 7 bases matching TRBD1. CDR1 is LNHDA and CDR2 is SQIVND in the germline V gene (reference sequence). The CDR3 has 15 residues. The J segment lost 0 bases and the V segment lost 1 base, leaving 0 bases of the junction unmatched. The CDR3 sequence: CASSIGDSSNQPQHF. The CDR3 coding sequence is TGTGCCAGTAGTATAGGGGACAGTAGCAATCAGCCCCAGCATTTT.

This clone is a singleton in its sample. The CDR3 DNA follows: TGCGCCAGCAATGAGTACGGGAACACTGAAGCTTTCTTT. Amino acids: CASNEYGNTEAFF. This chain uses TRBV5-1 with TRBJ1-1; no clear D gene. Germline CDR1 SGHRS, CDR2 YFSETQ. The CDR3 consists of 13 residues. Trimming took 6 bases from V and 1 from J, leaving 10 bases between them. Based on the CDR3 plus reference TRBV5-1 and TRBJ1-1, the full variable domain is KAGVTQTPRYLIKTRGQQVTLSCSPISGHRSVSWYQQTPGQGLQFLFEYFSETQRNKGNFPGRFSGRQFSNSRSEMNVSTLELGDSALYLCASNEYGNTEAFFGQGTRLTVV.

The chain recombines TRBV27 with TRBJ2-5; a weak D match, TRBD2 (5 bases). The CDR3 runs to 15 residues. The V gene's germline CDR1 is MNHEY and CDR2 SMNVEV (reference sequence). V was pared by 5 bases and J by 4 bases, with 17 bases between. The CDR3 DNA reads as TGTGCCAGCAGTCCGCGCCCAGTTGGGAGAGAGACCCAGTACTTC. Translated: CASSPRPVGRETQYF.

The rearrangement links TRBV7-3 to TRBJ2-5; 8 bases agree with TRBD2. CDR1 and CDR2 (germline): SGHTA, FQGTGA. The V gene end was trimmed by 2 bases and the J gene end by 4 bases; junction bases not matched to a gene: 6. This CDR3 is built from 15 residues. The CDR3 nucleotides read TGTGCCAGCAGCTTACCGGGAGGGAGAACAGAGACCCAGTACTTC. Residues: CASSLPGGRTETQYF.

The rearrangement uses TRBV25-1 and TRBJ2-1; TRBD1 agrees at 9 bases. The CDR3 contains 15 residues. Losses at the gene ends were 2 bases for V and 7 bases for J; bases not matched to a gene: 6. Per germline, CDR1 MGHDK and CDR2 SYGVNS. The CDR3 here is CASSEGTGFMNEQFF. CDR3 sequence (DNA): TGTGCCAGCAGTGAAGGGACAGGGTTTATGAATGAGCAGTTCTTC.

This chain uses TRBV10-3 with TRBJ1-1; possibly TRBD1 for D (6 bases). Trimming shortened V by 9 bases and J by 2 bases, and 13 bases separated the two germline ends. The CDR3 loop spans 13 amino acids. Germline CDR1 is ENHRY and CDR2 is SYGVKD. The CDR3 sequence: CAIRRGPNTEAFF. CDR3 nucleotide sequence: TGTGCCATAAGGCGGGGGCCCAACACTGAAGCTTTCTTT.

The chain uses TRBV9 and TRBJ2-7; 8 nucleotides agree with TRBD1. The CDR3 runs to 15 residues. The germline CDR1 and CDR2 sequences are SGDLS and YYNGEE. The ends lost 0 bases at V and 3 bases at J; junction bases unmatched: 5. DNA of the CDR3: TGTGCCAGCAGCGTAGAAGGGACAGGACTCTACGAGCAGTACTTC. Protein sequence: CASSVEGTGLYEQYF.

This rearrangement joins TRBV3-1 (or the pseudogene TRBV3-2) to TRBJ1-2; D not resolved. Per the germline V gene, CDR1 is LGHDT and CDR2 is YNNKEL (reference sequence). V dropped 0 bases and J dropped 5 bases, with 13 bases sitting between them. The CDR3 spans 15 residues. CDR3 bases: TGTGCCAGCAGCCAAGAATTAACAGTAGGTTATGGCTACACCTTC. It encodes CASSQELTVGYGYTF.